These 18 T cell receptor beta chains share one sample of origin, sequenced in a study of blood T cells in healthy people across ages (dated by TCRdb to between 2015 and 2017). The library was generated by 5' RACE. The reads were generated on an Illumina HiSeq 2500. A second roughly 6 to 12 cycle PCR used a sample-barcoded 5' primer and a J-beta primer mix. TCRdb handled the public reads itself, with Q25 trimming in fastp and clone calling in MiXCR, and kept productive beta chains. Rows with a matching CDR3 protein are joined into one entry that keeps the most common DNA and genes. Within this sample are about 1.4 million distinct CDR3 sequences, with around 55% of them counted one time only. 5% to 7% of the sample lies in the top ten. What was sequenced was blood. Receptors originate from a man younger than 35 in good health.

J is TRBJ1-6 and V is TRBV20-1; D gene ambiguous. CDR3 length: 17 amino acids. CDR1 is DFQATT and CDR2 is SNEGSKA in the germline V gene (reference sequence). V lost 0 bases to trimming and J lost 1 base, with 13 bases between them. CDR3 sequence reads: CSARDLMRESYNSPLHF. The CDR3, as DNA: TGCAGTGCTAGAGATCTAATGCGGGAATCCTATAATTCACCCCTCCACTTT.

CDR3 residues: CATRKTGRQNYGYTF. DNA of the CDR3: TGTGCCACCAGGAAAACGGGACGACAAAACTATGGCTACACCTTC. The chain couples TRBV24-1 to TRBJ1-2, with D possibly matching TRBD1 (5 bases). In germline, CDR1 is KGHDR, CDR2 SFDVKD. The germline V and J ends were trimmed by 7 bases and 2 bases, with 16 bases remaining between them. The CDR3 covers 15 residues.

The rearrangement links TRBV4-1 to TRBJ2-7; possibly TRBD2 for D (6 bases). V lost 4 bases and J lost 4, with 23 bases in between. Looked up from germline, CDR1 is MGHRA and CDR2 is YSYEKL. This CDR3 is built from 17 residues. The CDR3 region has the DNA TGCGCCAGCAGCCCGACTGCCCCCGGGGGTCTGGAGTACGAGCAGTACTTC. It specifies CASSPTAPGGLEYEQYF.

V and J are TRBV2 and TRBJ2-7; the match to TRBD1 covers 7 bases. This CDR3 is 13 amino acids long. Germline V CDR1 and CDR2: SNHLY, FYNNEI. V lost 5 bases, J lost 6 bases, and 7 bases stayed unmatched. The CDR3 protein is CASSSGGQREQYF. CDR3 DNA: TGTGCCAGCAGTTCAGGGGGTCAGCGCGAGCAGTACTTC. Looking up the rest from reference TRBV2 and TRBJ2-7 gives the full variable domain: EPEVTQTPSHQVTQMGQEVILRCVPISNHLYFYWYRQILGQKVEFLVSFYNNEISEKSEIFDDQFSVERPDGSNFTLKIRSTKLEDSAMYFCASSSGGQREQYFGPGTRLTVT.

CDR3 sequence: CASSVARAGELFF. The CDR3 DNA sequence: TGTGCCAGCAGCGTAGCTCGAGCGGGGGAGCTGTTTTTT. The chain employs TRBV9 and TRBJ2-2; D uncertain. V was shortened by 0 bases and J by 8 bases, with 8 bases between the two germline ends. This CDR3 comprises 13 residues. Germline V CDR1 and CDR2: SGDLS, YYNGEE. The full variable domain, completed using reference TRBV9 and TRBJ2-2, is DSGVTQTPKHLITATGQRVTLRCSPRSGDLSVYWYQQSLDQGLQFLIQYYNGEERAKGNILERFSAQQFPDLHSELNLSSLELGDSALYFCASSVARAGELFFGEGSRLTVL.

The V call is TRBV10-3, the J call TRBJ2-7; D possibly corresponds to TRBD1 (6 bases). Trimming took off 11 bases at V and 0 bases at J, with 14 bases between the two ends. There are 13 residues in the CDR3. Germline V gives CDR1 ENHRY, CDR2 SYGVKD. This CDR3 reads CASLADSSYEQYF. The CDR3 DNA is TGTGCCTCTCTTGCGGACAGCTCCTACGAGCAGTACTTC.

This clonotype was seen a handful of times. V gene TRBV7-2 combines with J gene TRBJ2-6; D unclear. The CDR3 has 15 residues. V was cut by 4 bases and J by 1 base, with 8 bases left in between. The germline gives CDR1 SGHTA, CDR2 FQGNSA. This CDR3 reads CASSYQSSGANVLTF. The DNA for the CDR3 is TGTGCCAGCAGCTACCAGTCTTCTGGGGCCAACGTCCTGACTTTC.

The chain links TRBV12-3 or TRBV12-4 to TRBJ2-7, with D unclear. Trimming cost V 6 bases and J 2 bases, with 8 bases left between them. This CDR3 has 12 residues. The CDR3 region has the DNA TGTGCCAGCAGGAGATATCCCTACGAGCAGTACTTC. Protein: CASRRYPYEQYF.

In regard to this clonotype: The junction departs from the called germline gene at one end, perhaps through a read error. The CDR3 here is CASSEDRGRGTQYF. CDR3 nucleotide sequence: TGTGCCAGTAGTGAGGACAGGGGTAGGGGTACGCAGTATTTT. The chain is built from TRBV25-1 and TRBJ2-3, with TRBD1 matching over 9 bases. In germline, CDR1 is MGHDK, CDR2 SYGVNS. This CDR3 has 14 amino acids.

The chain carries TRBV7-2 and TRBJ1-2; unclear D gene. Germline V lookup: CDR1 SGHTA, CDR2 FQGNSA. V was clipped by 2 bases and J by 3 bases, with 4 bases between them. The CDR3 contains 12 residues. CDR3 nucleotide sequence: TGTGCCAGCAGCTTATCCCACTATGGCTACACCTTC. It codes for CASSLSHYGYTF.

The chain recombines TRBV7-9 with TRBJ1-1; D gene ambiguous. This CDR3 spans 15 amino acids. Trimming took 1 base from V and 1 from J, leaving 10 bases between them. Germline V gives CDR1 SEHNR, CDR2 FQNEAQ (reference sequence). Written as DNA, the CDR3 is TGTGCCAGCAGCTTAGACGGGAGGACGAACACTGAAGCTTTCTTT. This encodes CASSLDGRTNTEAFF.

This clonotype was found a few times. The chain couples TRBV6-2 or TRBV6-3 to TRBJ2-3; the match to TRBD1 covers 10 bases. The CDR3 length is 16 residues. With V trimmed by 5 bases and J by 4 bases, 9 bases remained unmatched. Germline assignment: CDR1 MNHEY and CDR2 SVGEGT. The CDR3 here is CASSRAGTGVSDTQYF. The CDR3, as DNA: TGTGCCAGCAGTCGAGCCGGGACAGGGGTTTCAGATACGCAGTATTTT.

Many counts were recorded for this clonotype. The chain couples TRBV7-2 to TRBJ2-5; D gene uncertain. The V gene lost 5 bases and the J gene lost 5 bases, with 6 bases spanning the gap. Germline CDR1 is SGHTA and CDR2 is FQGNSA. This CDR3 region has 11 residues. The CDR3 sequence: CASSPAETQYF. DNA for the CDR3: TGTGCCAGCAGCCCCGCGGAGACCCAGTACTTC.

This clonotype has just a few counts. This chain links TRBV15 with TRBJ2-7, with 7 positions matching TRBD1. The CDR3 is 15 residues long. The V and J ends lost 0 bases and 3 bases, in that order; junction bases with no gene match: 5. CDR1 is LNHNV, CDR2 YYDKDF, per germline (reference sequence). Written as DNA, the CDR3 is TGTGCCACCAGCAGAGATCCTTCAGGGGGCTACGAGCAGTACTTC. This sequence encodes CATSRDPSGGYEQYF. Based on the CDR3 plus reference TRBV15 and TRBJ2-7, the full variable domain is DAMVIQNPRYQVTQFGKPVTLSCSQTLNHNVMYWYQQKSSQAPKLLFHYYDKDFNNEADTPDNFQSRRPNTSFCFLDIRSPGLGDTAMYLCATSRDPSGGYEQYFGPGTRLTVT.

V gene TRBV7-9 combines with J gene TRBJ1-1; no clear D. CDR3 length: 16 residues. The germline V and J ends were trimmed by 5 bases and 3 bases, with 19 bases remaining between them. Germline CDR1 and CDR2: SEHNR and FQNEAQ (reference sequence). CDR3 region: CASSPPSLVTDTEAFF. CDR3 sequence (DNA): TGTGCCAGCAGCCCCCCAAGTTTGGTCACGGACACTGAAGCTTTCTTT.

The rearrangement uses TRBV20-1 and TRBJ1-1; 12 bases match TRBD1. CDR3 length: 14 amino acids. Per germline, CDR1 DFQATT and CDR2 SNEGSKA (reference sequence). J gave up 7 bases and V 3 bases, and 6 bases lay outside the gene matches. CDR3 in amino acids: CSASPGTGGLEAFF. CDR3 DNA sequence: TGCAGTGCTAGCCCCGGGACAGGGGGCCTTGAAGCTTTCTTT.

The V and J genes are TRBV27 and TRBJ2-3; 10 bases fit TRBD2. Germline assignment: CDR1 MNHEY and CDR2 SMNVEV (reference sequence). V was clipped by 5 bases and J by 0 bases; unmatched bases: 8. The CDR3 runs 17 residues. CDR3 in DNA: TGTGCCAGCAGTCAGCGGGGGGGCCCAGATAGCACAGATACGCAGTATTTT. It translates to CASSQRGGPDSTDTQYF.

J is TRBJ2-4 and V is TRBV27, with D possibly TRBD2 on 5 matching bases. The CDR3 loop spans 13 amino acids. Germline assignment: CDR1 MNHEY and CDR2 SMNVEV (reference sequence). V gave up 4 bases and J gave up 13 bases, with 17 bases separating them. CDR3 sequence (DNA): TGTGCCAGCAGTTCTTATGGGGTGAGGGAGCAGTACTTC. Translated, it gives CASSSYGVREQYF.